This TCR beta chain was documented in a study of a mutant IDH1 vaccine in newly diagnosed glioma. Study at large: Therapy received beforehand was radiotherapy, temozolomide, or both, with most patients given both.

V shed 5 bases and J shed 5 bases, with 15 bases lying between them. This CDR3 comprises 14 residues. Looked up from germline, CDR1 is SGHVS and CDR2 is FQNEAQ. To note about this clone: Its specificity is not known.

Repertoires were generated with immunoSEQ multiplex PCR, while TCRdb's copy carries only in-frame clones and drops some. The profile shows about 54,000 clones, about four fifths of them singletons. This sample's time point: week 23, last vaccination. Doses consisted of 300 ug of mutant IDH1 20-mer peptide each, paired with topical imiquimod. The J gene is TRBJ1-1, the V gene TRBV7-8; D unresolved. The sequenced sample was PBMCs, obtained from a glioma patient whose treatment included an IDH1 peptide vaccine. This receptor was obtained from a man aged 35 to 55 with glioma. CDR3 amino acids: CASSPGEGNTEAFF. CDR3 nucleotide sequence: TGTGCCAGCAGCCCCGGCGAAGGGAATACTGAAGCTTTCTTT.